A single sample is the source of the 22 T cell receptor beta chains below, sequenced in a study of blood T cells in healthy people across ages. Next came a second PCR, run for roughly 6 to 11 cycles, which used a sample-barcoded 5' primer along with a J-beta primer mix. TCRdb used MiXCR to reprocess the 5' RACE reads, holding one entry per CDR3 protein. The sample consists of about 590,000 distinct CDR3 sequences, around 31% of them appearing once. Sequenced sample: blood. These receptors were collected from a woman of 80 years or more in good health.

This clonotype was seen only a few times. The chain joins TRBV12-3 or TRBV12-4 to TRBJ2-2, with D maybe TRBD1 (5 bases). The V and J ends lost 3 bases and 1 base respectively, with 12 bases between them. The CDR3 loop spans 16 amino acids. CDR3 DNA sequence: TGTGCCAGCAGTTTTTCGTCAGGGATGAACACCGGGGAGCTGTTTTTT. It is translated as CASSFSSGMNTGELFF.

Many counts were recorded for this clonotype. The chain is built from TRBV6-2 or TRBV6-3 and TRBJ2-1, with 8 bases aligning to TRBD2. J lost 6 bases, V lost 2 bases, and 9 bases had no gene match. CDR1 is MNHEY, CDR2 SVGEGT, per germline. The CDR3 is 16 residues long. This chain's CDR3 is CASSYDLWRGANEQFF. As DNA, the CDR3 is TGTGCCAGCAGTTACGATTTATGGCGGGGGGCCAATGAGCAGTTCTTC.

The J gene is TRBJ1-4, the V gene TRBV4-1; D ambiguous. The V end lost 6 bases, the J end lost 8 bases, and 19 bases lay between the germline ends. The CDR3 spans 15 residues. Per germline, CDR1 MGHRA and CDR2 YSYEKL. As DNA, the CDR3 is TGCGCCAGCAGTGAAAATCGGAGGGCTAGCGAAAAACTGTTTTTT. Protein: CASSENRRASEKLFF.

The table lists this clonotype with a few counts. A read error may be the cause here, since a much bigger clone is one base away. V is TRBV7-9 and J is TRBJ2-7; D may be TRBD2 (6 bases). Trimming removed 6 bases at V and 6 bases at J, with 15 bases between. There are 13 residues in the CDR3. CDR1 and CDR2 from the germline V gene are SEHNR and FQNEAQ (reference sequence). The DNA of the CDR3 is TGTGCCAGCAGTCCTGGACTGGGGGGCGAGCAGTACTTC. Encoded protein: CASSPGLGGEQYF.

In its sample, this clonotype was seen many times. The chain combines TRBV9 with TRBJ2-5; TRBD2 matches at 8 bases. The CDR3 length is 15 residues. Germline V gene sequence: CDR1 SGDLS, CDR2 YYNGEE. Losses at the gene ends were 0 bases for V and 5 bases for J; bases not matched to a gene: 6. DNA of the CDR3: TGTGCCAGCAGCGTAGCACTAGCGGCCGGGGAGACCCAGTACTTC. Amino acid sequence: CASSVALAAGETQYF.

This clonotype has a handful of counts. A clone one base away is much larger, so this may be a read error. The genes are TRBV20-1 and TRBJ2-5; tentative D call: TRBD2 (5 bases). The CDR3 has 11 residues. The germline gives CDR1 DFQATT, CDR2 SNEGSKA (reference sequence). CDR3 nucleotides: TGCAGGGCTGAGGGTATAGAGACCCAGTACTTC. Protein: CRAEGIETQYF.

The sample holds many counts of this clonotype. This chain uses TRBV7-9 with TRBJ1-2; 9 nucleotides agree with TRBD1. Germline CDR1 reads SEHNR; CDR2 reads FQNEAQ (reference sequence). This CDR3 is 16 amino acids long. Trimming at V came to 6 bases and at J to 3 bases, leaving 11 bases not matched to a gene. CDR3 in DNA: TGTGCCAGCAGTTCTATACAGGGGGCAGGTGACTATGGCTACACCTTC. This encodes CASSSIQGAGDYGYTF.

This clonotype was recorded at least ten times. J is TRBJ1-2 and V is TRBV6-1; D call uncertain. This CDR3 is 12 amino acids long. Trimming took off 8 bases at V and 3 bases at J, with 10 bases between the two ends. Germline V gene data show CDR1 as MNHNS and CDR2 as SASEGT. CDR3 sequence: CASRDGDYGYTF. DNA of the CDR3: TGTGCCAGCCGGGATGGAGACTATGGCTACACCTTC.

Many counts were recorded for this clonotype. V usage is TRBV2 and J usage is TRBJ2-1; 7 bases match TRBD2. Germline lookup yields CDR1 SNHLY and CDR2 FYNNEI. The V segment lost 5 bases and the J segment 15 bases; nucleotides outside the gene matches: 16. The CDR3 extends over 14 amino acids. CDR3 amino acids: CASSTTGGIAHAFF. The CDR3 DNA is TGTGCCAGCAGTACCACGGGGGGAATAGCACACGCGTTCTTC.

The CDR3 DNA reads as TGCGCCAGCAGCTTGGACGGAGCCTCTAACTATGGCTACACCTTC. This gives the protein CASSLDGASNYGYTF. The genes are TRBV5-1 and TRBJ1-2; D is ambiguous. Germline V gene sequence: CDR1 SGHRS, CDR2 YFSETQ. V shed 0 bases and J shed 0 bases, with 9 bases lying between them. The CDR3 has 15 residues.

CDR3 DNA sequence: TGTGCCAGCAGCGGGACGGGGAGGCAGAGCTCTGGAAACACCATATATTTT. Protein sequence: CASSGTGRQSSGNTIYF. The gene calls are TRBV9 and TRBJ1-3, with no clear D. The CDR3 consists of 17 residues. V gave up 3 bases and J gave up 0 bases, with 16 bases separating them. Germline-derived CDR1 and CDR2 are SGDLS and YYNGEE.

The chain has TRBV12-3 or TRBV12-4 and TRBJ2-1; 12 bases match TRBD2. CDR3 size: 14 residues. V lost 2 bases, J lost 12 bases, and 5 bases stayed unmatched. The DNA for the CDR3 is TGTGCCAGCAGTTTAAGGTCTAGCGGGGGGGGGCAGTTCTTC. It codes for CASSLRSSGGGQFF.

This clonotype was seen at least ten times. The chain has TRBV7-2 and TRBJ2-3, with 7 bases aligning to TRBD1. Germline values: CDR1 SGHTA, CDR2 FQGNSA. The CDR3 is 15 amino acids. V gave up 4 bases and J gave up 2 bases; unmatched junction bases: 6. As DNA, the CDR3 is TGTGCCAGCAGCTCTACAGGGGCCGCCACAGATACGCAGTATTTT. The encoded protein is CASSSTGAATDTQYF. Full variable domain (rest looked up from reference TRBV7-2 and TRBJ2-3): GAGVSQSPSNKVTEKGKDVELRCDPISGHTALYWYRQSLGQGLEFLIYFQGNSAPDKSGLPSDRFSAERTGGSVSTLTIQRTQQEDSAVYLCASSSTGAATDTQYFGPGTRLTVL.

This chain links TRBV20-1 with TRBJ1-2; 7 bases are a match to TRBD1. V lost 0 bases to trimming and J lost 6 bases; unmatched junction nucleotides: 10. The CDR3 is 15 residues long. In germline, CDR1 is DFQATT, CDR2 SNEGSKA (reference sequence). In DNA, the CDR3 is TGCAGTGCTAGAGATCAGGGACAGTCCACCCATGGCTACACCTTC. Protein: CSARDQGQSTHGYTF.

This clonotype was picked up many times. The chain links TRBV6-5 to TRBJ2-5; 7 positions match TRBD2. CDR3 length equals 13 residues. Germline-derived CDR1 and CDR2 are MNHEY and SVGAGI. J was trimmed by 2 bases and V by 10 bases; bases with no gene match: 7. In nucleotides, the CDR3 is TGTGCCACGGGGAGGGGTCGGCAAGAGACCCAGTACTTC. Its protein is CATGRGRQETQYF.

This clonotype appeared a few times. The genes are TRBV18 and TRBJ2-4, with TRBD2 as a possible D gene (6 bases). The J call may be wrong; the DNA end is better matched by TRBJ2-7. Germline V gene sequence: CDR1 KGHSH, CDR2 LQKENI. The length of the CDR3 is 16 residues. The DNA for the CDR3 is TGTGCCAGCTCACCAATCTCCTCGGGGGTGAGGGGCGAGCAGTACTTC. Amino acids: CASSPISSGVRGEQYF.

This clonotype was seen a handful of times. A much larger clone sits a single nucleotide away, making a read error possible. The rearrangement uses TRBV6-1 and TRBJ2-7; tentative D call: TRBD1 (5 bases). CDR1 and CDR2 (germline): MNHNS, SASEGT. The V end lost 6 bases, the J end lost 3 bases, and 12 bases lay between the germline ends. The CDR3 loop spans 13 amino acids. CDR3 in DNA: TGTGCCAGCAGGGAACAGGTAAACTACGAGCAGTACTTC. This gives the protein CASREQVNYEQYF.

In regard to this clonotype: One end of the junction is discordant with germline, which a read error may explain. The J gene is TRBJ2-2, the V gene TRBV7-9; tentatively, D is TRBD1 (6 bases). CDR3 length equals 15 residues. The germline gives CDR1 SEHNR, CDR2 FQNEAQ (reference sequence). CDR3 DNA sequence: TGTGCCAGCAGCCCGACAGGCGCCTACACCGGGGAGCCGTTTTTT. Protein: CASSPTGAYTGEPFF.

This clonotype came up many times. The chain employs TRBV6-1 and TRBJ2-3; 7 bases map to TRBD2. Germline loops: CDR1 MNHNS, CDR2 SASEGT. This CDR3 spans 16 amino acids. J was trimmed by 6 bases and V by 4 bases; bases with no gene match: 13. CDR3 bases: TGTGCCAGCAGTGGAGAACTAGCGCAAAAGGGGGATACGCAGTATTTT. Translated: CASSGELAQKGDTQYF.

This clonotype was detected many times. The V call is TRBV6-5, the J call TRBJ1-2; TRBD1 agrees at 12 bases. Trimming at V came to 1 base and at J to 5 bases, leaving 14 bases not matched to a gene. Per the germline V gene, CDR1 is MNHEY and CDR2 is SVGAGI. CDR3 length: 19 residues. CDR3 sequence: CASSYYRGTGGAKSYGYTF. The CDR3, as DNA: TGTGCCAGCAGTTACTATCGAGGGACAGGGGGCGCAAAGAGTTATGGCTACACCTTC.

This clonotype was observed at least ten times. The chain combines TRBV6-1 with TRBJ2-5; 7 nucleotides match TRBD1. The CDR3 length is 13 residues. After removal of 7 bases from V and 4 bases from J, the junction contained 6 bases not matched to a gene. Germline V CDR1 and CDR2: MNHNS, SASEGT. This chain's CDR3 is CASMVGGVETQYF. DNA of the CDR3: TGTGCCAGCATGGTAGGGGGCGTAGAGACCCAGTACTTC.

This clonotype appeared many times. The CDR3 nucleotides are TGTGCCACCCTAACACAGGGAGTAAGGCTTTACAATGAGCAGTTCTTC. Translation: CATLTQGVRLYNEQFF. The rearrangement uses TRBV28 and TRBJ2-1; a possible D gene is TRBD1 (6 bases). The V end was cut by 10 bases, the J end by 4 bases, with 23 bases between. The germline CDR1 and CDR2 sequences are MDHEN and SYDVKM. CDR3 length equals 16 residues.